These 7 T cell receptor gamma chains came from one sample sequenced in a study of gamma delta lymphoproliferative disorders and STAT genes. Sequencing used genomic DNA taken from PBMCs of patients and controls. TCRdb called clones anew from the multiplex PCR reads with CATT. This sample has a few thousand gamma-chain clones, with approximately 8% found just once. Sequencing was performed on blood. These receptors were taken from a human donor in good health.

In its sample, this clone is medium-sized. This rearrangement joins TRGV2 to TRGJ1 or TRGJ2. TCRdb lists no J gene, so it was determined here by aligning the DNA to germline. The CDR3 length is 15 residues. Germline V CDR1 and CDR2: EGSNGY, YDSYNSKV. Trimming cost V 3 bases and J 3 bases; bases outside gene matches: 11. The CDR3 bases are TGTGCCACCTGGGACAGGGGGGGAGTTTATTATAAGAAACTCTTT. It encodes CATWDRGGVYYKKLF.

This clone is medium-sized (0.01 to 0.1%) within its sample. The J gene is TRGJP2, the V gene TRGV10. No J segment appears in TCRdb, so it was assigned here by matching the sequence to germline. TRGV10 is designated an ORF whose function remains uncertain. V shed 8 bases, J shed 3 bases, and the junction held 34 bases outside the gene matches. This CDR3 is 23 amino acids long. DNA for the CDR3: TGTGCTGCGTGGGATTCCGCGACTACCGGACATGTTTTATTAAATCGTAGTGATTGGATCAAGACGTTT. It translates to CAAWDSATTGHVLLNRSDWIKTF.

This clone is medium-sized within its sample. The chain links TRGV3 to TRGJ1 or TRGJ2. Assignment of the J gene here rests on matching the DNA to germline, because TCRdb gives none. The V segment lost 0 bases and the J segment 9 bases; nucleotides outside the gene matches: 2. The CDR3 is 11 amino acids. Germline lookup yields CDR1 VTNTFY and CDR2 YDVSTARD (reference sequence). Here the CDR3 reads CATWDRRKKLF. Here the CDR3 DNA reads TGTGCCACCTGGGACAGGCGTAAGAAACTCTTT.

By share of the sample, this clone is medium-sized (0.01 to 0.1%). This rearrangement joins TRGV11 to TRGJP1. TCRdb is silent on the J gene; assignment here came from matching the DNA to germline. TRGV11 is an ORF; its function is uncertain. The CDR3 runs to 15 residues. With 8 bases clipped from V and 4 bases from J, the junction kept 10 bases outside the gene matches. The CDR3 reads CACWTHLVTGWFKIF. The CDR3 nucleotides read TGTGCCTGCTGGACCCACCTAGTCACTGGTTGGTTCAAGATATTT.

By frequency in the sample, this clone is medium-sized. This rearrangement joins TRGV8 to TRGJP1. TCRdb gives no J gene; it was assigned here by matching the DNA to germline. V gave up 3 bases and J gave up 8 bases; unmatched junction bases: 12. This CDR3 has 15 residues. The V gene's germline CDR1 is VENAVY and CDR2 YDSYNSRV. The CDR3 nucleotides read TGTGCCACCTGGGATTCCCTAAATTTAGGTTGGTTCAAGATATTT. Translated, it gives CATWDSLNLGWFKIF.

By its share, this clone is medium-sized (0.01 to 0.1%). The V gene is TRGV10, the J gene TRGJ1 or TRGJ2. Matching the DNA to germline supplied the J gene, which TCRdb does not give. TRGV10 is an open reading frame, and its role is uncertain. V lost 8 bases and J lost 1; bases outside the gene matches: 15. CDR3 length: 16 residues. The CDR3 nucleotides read TGTGCTGCGTGGGATTGGAAAAGGGGCAATTATTATAAGAAACTCTTT. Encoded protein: CAAWDWKRGNYYKKLF.

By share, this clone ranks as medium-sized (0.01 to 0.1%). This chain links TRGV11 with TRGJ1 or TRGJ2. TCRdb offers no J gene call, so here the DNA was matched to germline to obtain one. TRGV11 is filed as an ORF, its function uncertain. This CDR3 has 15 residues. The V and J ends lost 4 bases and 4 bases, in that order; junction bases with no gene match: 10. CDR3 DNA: TGTGCCTGCTGGATTAGACCTTCTTTCTATTATAAGAAACTCTTT. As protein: CACWIRPSFYYKKLF.